These T cell receptor beta chains were read from a single sample in a study of T cell responses to AZD1222 COVID-19 vaccine. TCRdb keeps only in-frame clones here, not all; method: immunoSEQ multiplex PCR. The sample holds roughly 120,000 clones, 80% to 90% seen once. The specimen was peripheral blood, collected on day 0 of AZD1222 vaccination. The source is an adult in good health. The CDR3 runs from the conserved cysteine through the conserved F or W. A D gene is named only where the DNA matches it firmly. A row's size may be missing; if present it is once, few, many or a size class.

D,size,J,V,CDR3,DNA
-,-,TRBJ1-1,TRBV11-2,CASSIDIEAFF,TGTGCCAGCAGCATCGATATTGAAGCTTTCTTT
TRBD2,-,TRBJ2-5,TRBV11-3,CASSAGTSGNQETQYF,TGTGCCAGCAGCGCAGGGACTAGCGGGAACCAAGAGACCCAGTACTTC
TRBD2,-,TRBJ2-3,TRBV7-2,CASSLRLARITSTDTQYF,TGTGCCAGCAGCTTAAGACTAGCAAGAATTACTAGCACAGATACGCAGTATTTT
-,-,TRBJ2-1,TRBV4-3,CASSPLGGYNEQFF,TGCGCCAGCAGCCCCCTAGGGGGTTACAATGAGCAGTTCTTC
-,-,TRBJ2-1,TRBV4-3,CASSQEYSVEQFF,TGCGCCAGCAGCCAAGAGTATTCGGTGGAGCAGTTCTTC
TRBD2,-,TRBJ2-3,TRBV5-4,CASSLMVAGGVGAQYF,TGTGCCAGCAGCTTGATGGTAGCGGGTGGGGTCGGGGCGCAGTATTTT
TRBD1,-,TRBJ1-5,TRBV6-5,CASREGTGDQPQHF,TGTGCCAGCAGGGAGGGGACAGGGGATCAGCCCCAGCATTTT
-,-,TRBJ2-5,TRBV7-3,CASSLAGRQETQYF,TGTGCCAGCAGCTTGGCAGGGCGGCAAGAGACCCAGTACTTC
TRBD1,-,TRBJ2-1,TRBV7-2,CASSSASGGFYNEQFF,TGTGCCAGCAGCTCGGCATCAGGGGGCTTCTACAATGAGCAGTTCTTC
-,-,TRBJ1-1,TRBV29-1,CSVTDWSPEAFF,TGCAGCGTTACGGACTGGTCCCCTGAAGCTTTCTTT
TRBD1,-,TRBJ2-1,TRBV10-3,CAISGSRGRTTVNEQFF,TGTGCCATCAGCGGATCCAGGGGGCGGACAACCGTTAATGAGCAGTTCTTC
TRBD2,-,TRBJ2-3,TRBV6-4,CASSGLAGSTDTQYF,TGTGCCAGCAGTGGACTAGCGGGGAGCACAGATACGCAGTATTTT
-,-,TRBJ2-3,TRBV7-9,CASSVQGDTQYF,TGTGCCAGCAGTGTGCAGGGGGATACGCAGTATTTT
-,-,TRBJ1-6,TRBV30,CASTARSSYNSPLHF,TGTGCCTCCACCGCCAGGAGCTCCTATAATTCACCCCTCCACTTT
TRBD1,-,TRBJ1-2,TRBV6-6,CASSSQGTGGYGYTF,TGTGCCAGCAGCTCTCAAGGGACAGGGGGCTATGGCTACACCTTC
TRBD1,-,TRBJ2-7,TRBV13,CASSSPRQGSYEQYF,TGTGCCAGCAGCTCCCCTCGACAGGGATCCTACGAGCAGTACTTC
-,-,TRBJ1-1,TRBV6-5,CASSRLDVNTEAFF,TGTGCCAGCAGTCGTCTGGACGTGAACACTGAAGCTTTCTTT
TRBD1,-,TRBJ1-2,TRBV5-5,CASSYRDREPPNYGYTF,TGTGCCAGCAGCTACCGGGACAGGGAACCCCCCAACTATGGCTACACCTTC
TRBD1,-,TRBJ1-3,TRBV5-4,CASSPTGGGNTIYF,TGTGCCAGCAGCCCGACAGGGGGCGGAAACACCATATATTTT
-,-,TRBJ1-2,TRBV30,CAWRFRGGYTF,TGTGCCTGGAGGTTTCGGGGTGGCTACACCTTC
-,-,TRBJ2-1,TRBV9,CASSVALGPQLGQFF,TGTGCCAGCAGCGTAGCACTTGGCCCCCAACTTGGGCAGTTCTTC
-,few,TRBJ1-3,TRBV6-1,CASSEYVSSGNTIYF,TGTGCCAGCAGTGAATACGTGAGCTCTGGAAACACCATATATTTT
-,-,TRBJ1-2,TRBV7-9,CASSLGQGQAGYTF,TGTGCCAGCAGCTTAGGTCAGGGGCAGGCTGGCTACACCTTC
-,-,TRBJ1-1,TRBV29-1,CSVAGRSNTEAFF,TGCAGCGTTGCAGGGCGGTCAAACACTGAAGCTTTCTTT
-,-,TRBJ2-1,TRBV7-8,CASSLVGTPYNEQFF,TGTGCCAGCAGCTTAGTGGGGACTCCCTACAATGAGCAGTTCTTC